This passage covers 15 T cell receptor beta chains from one sample sequenced in a study of blood T cell repertoires in COVID-19. The protocol was immunoSEQ multiplex PCR, while the TCRdb copy is restricted to in-frame clones and leaves out a portion. The sample carries roughly 250,000 clones, around 90% recorded once. Sequenced input: PBMCs or T cells enriched from blood (not recorded which). The source is a woman aged 30 to 39 with acute COVID-19.

This chain links TRBV6-1 with TRBJ2-7; 11 positions match TRBD2. J was trimmed by 4 bases and V by 2 bases; bases with no gene match: 4. The V gene's germline CDR1 is MNHNS and CDR2 SASEGT. There are 15 residues in the CDR3. CDR3: CASSETSGSRYEQYF. In nucleotides, the CDR3 is TGTGCCAGCAGTGAAACTAGCGGGAGCCGTTACGAGCAGTACTTC.

A single count supports this clone. The V call is TRBV9, the J call TRBJ2-1, with TRBD1 as a possible D gene (6 bases). Germline V gene lookup returns CDR1 SGDLS and CDR2 YYNGEE. CDR3 length equals 17 residues. V was trimmed by 3 bases and J by 5 bases, leaving 21 bases between them. As DNA, the CDR3 is TGTGCCAGCAGCGCCATACCAGGGGACATATACAACAATGAGCAGTTCTTC. It specifies CASSAIPGDIYNNEQFF.

This clone was seen a handful of times. This chain uses TRBV6-2 or TRBV6-3 with TRBJ2-6; TRBD1 aligns across 12 bases. After removal of 6 bases from V and 1 base from J, the junction contained 4 bases not matched to a gene. CDR3 length: 17 amino acids. Germline CDR1 reads MNHEY; CDR2 reads SVGEGT. The CDR3 sequence: CASSGTGGVSGANVLTF. CDR3 sequence (DNA): TGTGCCAGCAGCGGGACAGGGGGCGTTTCTGGGGCCAACGTCCTGACTTTC.

The CDR3 DNA reads as TGTGCCAGCAGCATTAGAAGCGGGACCTTCAATGAGCAGTTCTTC. It specifies CASSIRSGTFNEQFF. The rearrangement links TRBV7-9 to TRBJ2-1, with 7 bases identical to TRBD2. With V trimmed by 5 bases and J by 6 bases, 10 bases remained unmatched. This CDR3 is built from 15 residues. Germline CDR1 SEHNR, CDR2 FQNEAQ (reference sequence).

The chain has TRBV7-2 and TRBJ1-2; the D gene is possibly TRBD1 (6 bases). The V gene lost 2 bases and the J gene lost 2 bases, with 9 bases spanning the gap. The CDR3 is made up of 14 amino acids. Germline V gene data show CDR1 as SGHTA and CDR2 as FQGNSA. In DNA form, the CDR3 reads TGTGCCAGCAGCTTAATTGGACAGAACTATGGCTACACCTTC. It translates to CASSLIGQNYGYTF.

This clone was observed a single time. The chain employs TRBV4-1 and TRBJ1-6; D call uncertain. The CDR3 totals 14 residues. Germline values: CDR1 MGHRA, CDR2 YSYEKL. V lost 3 bases and J lost 3, with 6 bases in between. In nucleotides, the CDR3 is TGCGCCAGCAGCCACCGGGGCTATAATTCACCCCTCCACTTT. This gives the protein CASSHRGYNSPLHF.

CDR3 sequence reads: CASSFLTSGRGDRSYEQYF. DNA of the CDR3: TGTGCCAGCAGTTTCCTGACTAGCGGGAGGGGGGACCGGTCCTACGAGCAGTACTTC. V and J are TRBV28 and TRBJ2-7; TRBD2 matches 14 bases. With V trimmed by 3 bases and J by 1 base, 11 bases remained unmatched. This CDR3 has 19 residues. CDR1 and CDR2 from the germline V gene are MDHEN and SYDVKM. The entire variable domain, with the rest obtained from reference TRBV28 and TRBJ2-7, is as follows: DVKVTQSSRYLVKRTGEKVFLECVQDMDHENMFWYRQDPGLGLRLIYFSYDVKMKEKGDIPEGYSVSREKKERFSLILESASTNQTSMYLCASSFLTSGRGDRSYEQYFGPGTRLTVT.

J is TRBJ1-1 and V is TRBV12-3 or TRBV12-4; 7 bases align to TRBD1. Trimming removed 6 bases from V and 10 bases from J; junction bases left unmatched: 11. The CDR3 extends over 13 amino acids. The CDR3 DNA reads as TGTGCCAGCAGATCTATAGACAGGGTTGCAGCTTTCTTT. Protein: CASRSIDRVAAFF.

CDR3 region: CASSVSSGVPSYEQYF. Written as DNA, the CDR3 is TGTGCCAGTAGTGTTAGTTCGGGGGTCCCTTCCTACGAGCAGTACTTC. The V call is TRBV19, the J call TRBJ2-7; D is perhaps TRBD2 (6 bases). Trimming pared 5 bases from V and 1 base from J, leaving 18 bases between. CDR1 and CDR2 (germline): LNHDA, SQIVND (reference sequence). The CDR3 contains 16 residues.

This clone occurred once. The chain uses TRBV2 and TRBJ2-7, with TRBD2 as a possible D gene (7 bases). CDR1 SNHLY and CDR2 FYNNEI come from the germline V gene. Trimming took off 9 bases at V and 0 bases at J, with 12 bases between the two ends. The CDR3 extends over 13 amino acids. Written as DNA, the CDR3 is TGTGCCAGGGGGCGGGGGCGCTCCTACGAGCAGTACTTC. This gives the protein CARGRGRSYEQYF.

CDR3 in amino acids: CAWSVGDRAEQPQHF. The CDR3 nucleotides read TGTGCCTGGAGTGTAGGGGACAGGGCCGAACAGCCCCAGCATTTT. V and J are TRBV30 and TRBJ1-5; 9 bases agree with TRBD1. Germline assignment: CDR1 GTSNPN and CDR2 SVGIG (reference sequence). CDR3 length: 15 amino acids. The junction had 7 bases not matched to a gene; V was cut back by 0 bases and J by 7 bases.

This clone was picked up one time. This chain links TRBV6-2 or TRBV6-3 with TRBJ2-3; 7 bases line up with TRBD1. Germline V gene sequence: CDR1 MNHEY, CDR2 SVGEGT. The V segment lost 6 bases and the J segment 2 bases; nucleotides outside the gene matches: 14. This CDR3 is built from 17 residues. CDR3 amino acids: CASSSIDRAPFTDTQYF. In DNA form, the CDR3 reads TGTGCCAGCAGCAGTATAGACAGGGCCCCTTTCACAGATACGCAGTATTTT.

As DNA, the CDR3 is TGTGCCAGTAGTATAATGCCCAGGCGGGGGAAGGGCCAGCCCCAGCATTTT. Amino acids: CASSIMPRRGKGQPQHF. The rearrangement uses TRBV19 and TRBJ1-5; weak D call: TRBD1 (5 bases). The germline V gene has CDR1 LNHDA and CDR2 SQIVND (reference sequence). The CDR3 covers 17 residues. The ends were cut back, 2 bases at V and 7 bases at J, with 21 bases in the middle.

The gene calls are TRBV12-3 or TRBV12-4 and TRBJ1-2; D is uncertain. The CDR3 is made up of 13 amino acids. Trimming removed 2 bases at V and 6 bases at J, with 10 bases between. The CDR3 here is CASSLSGKNGYTF. Here the CDR3 DNA reads TGTGCCAGCAGTTTATCGGGGAAGAATGGCTACACCTTC.

There are a few counts of this clone. The V and J genes are TRBV14 and TRBJ1-2; no clear D. The V and J ends lost 1 base and 3 bases respectively, with 9 bases between them. The CDR3 contains 14 residues. Per the germline V gene, CDR1 is SGHDN and CDR2 is FVKESK. The CDR3 protein is CASSQGVLHYGYTF. CDR3 bases: TGTGCCAGCAGCCAAGGCGTCCTCCACTATGGCTACACCTTC.